These T cell receptor beta chains were read from a single sample in a study of CD8 T cells in ankylosing spondylitis. TCRdb analysed the 5' RACE reads with MiXCR anew, one entry per CDR3 protein. The sample has fewer than 550,000 distinct CDR3 sequences, roughly 5% seen once. The sample comprised blood, either unsorted or a sorted T cell fraction (not recorded which). The source of these receptors is a male donor with ankylosing spondylitis. CDR3s include the opening cysteine and the closing phenylalanine or tryptophan. A D gene is named only where the DNA matches it firmly. Size is omitted from some rows. Given values are once, few, many or a class for expanded clones.

CDR3 DNA	CDR3 protein	D gene	J gene	clone size	V gene
TGCAGCGTCGACGACAGCTACAATGAGCAGTTCTTC	CSVDDSYNEQFF	.	TRBJ2-1	many	TRBV29-1
TGTGCCACCAGTGATTATGGAGATTACGAGCAGTACTTC	CATSDYGDYEQYF	.	TRBJ2-7	many	TRBV24-1
TGTGCTAGCAGCTTATCCGAGAGGAAACAGGGAGGAATAGACTATGGCTACACCTTC	CASSLSERKQGGIDYGYTF	.	TRBJ1-2	many	TRBV7-7
TGTGCCAGCCGCGGGAGCTCCGGGGAGCTGTTTTTT	CASRGSSGELFF	TRBD2	TRBJ2-2	few	TRBV11-3
TGCGCCAGCAGCCAAGATCCTTTAGGGGGAAACTATGGCTACACCTTC	CASSQDPLGGNYGYTF	.	TRBJ1-2	.	TRBV4-1
TGTGCCACCGCATATGGGGGAGATACGCAGTATTTT	CATAYGGDTQYF	.	TRBJ2-3	many	TRBV10-3
TGTGCCAGCAGCTTATATACTAGCGGGGGGTCGAGCTCCTACAATGAGCAGTTCTTC	CASSLYTSGGSSSYNEQFF	TRBD2	TRBJ2-1	.	TRBV11-2
TGTGCCAGCAGCCTCCAGCGGGAGGTGGGCGAGCAGTACTTC	CASSLQREVGEQYF	TRBD2	TRBJ2-7	many	TRBV7-2
TGTGCCAGCAGCTTAGTGCGGCAGGGGACCTTGCATGAGCAGTTCTTC	CASSLVRQGTLHEQFF	.	TRBJ2-1	.	TRBV7-6
TGTGCCAGCAGCTCCGGGACTACCTACAATGAGCAGTTCTTC	CASSSGTTYNEQFF	TRBD2	TRBJ2-1	many	TRBV5-6
TGTGCCAGCAGCTTACTAGCGGGAGGGCCGGTCAATGAGCAGTTCTTC	CASSLLAGGPVNEQFF	TRBD2	TRBJ2-1	.	TRBV11-3
TGCAGTGCTAGTCCCCCCTCACTAGCGGGGGGAGAGACCCAGTACTTC	CSASPPSLAGGETQYF	TRBD2	TRBJ2-5	many	TRBV20-1
TGCGCCAGCAGCTCTACCGTCGGGGGCCGGTCCTACGAGCAGTACTTC	CASSSTVGGRSYEQYF	.	TRBJ2-7	few	TRBV5-1
TGCAGCGTTGGTCTAGCAAAGAGAGATACGCAGTATTTT	CSVGLAKRDTQYF	.	TRBJ2-3	many	TRBV29-1
TGTGCCAGCAGCCCATGGCGGACTAGCGGGGGGGCCGGAGAGACCCAGTACTTC	CASSPWRTSGGAGETQYF	TRBD2	TRBJ2-5	.	TRBV11-2
TGCAGTGCTACCCACAGGGTAGCCAAAAACATTCAGTACTTC	CSATHRVAKNIQYF	.	TRBJ2-4	many	TRBV20-1
TGTGCCAGCTCGATAGGGGGCAAAACTGAAGCTTTCTTT	CASSIGGKTEAFF	TRBD1	TRBJ1-1	many	TRBV7-8
TGCAGTGCTAGGGCGGGACTTCCCAACACCGGGGAGCTGTTTTTT	CSARAGLPNTGELFF	.	TRBJ2-2	many	TRBV20-1
TGCAGTGCTAAAATCCAGGGAAAGGTTAGCACCGGGGAGCTGTTTTTT	CSAKIQGKVSTGELFF	.	TRBJ2-2	many	TRBV20-1
TGTGCCAGCAGTTTAAGCTGGGACTTCGCCTACGAGCAGTACTTC	CASSLSWDFAYEQYF	.	TRBJ2-7	few	TRBV28
TGCAGTGCCCCGCTATACACTGAAGCTTTCTTT	CSAPLYTEAFF	.	TRBJ1-1	many	TRBV20-1
TGTGCCAGCAGCCTCACTTACTACGAGCAGTACTTC	CASSLTYYEQYF	.	TRBJ2-7	many	TRBV12-3/TRBV12-4
TGCGCCAGCAGCGCTGGGACAGTCTCTGGGGCCAACGTCCTGACTTTC	CASSAGTVSGANVLTF	TRBD1	TRBJ2-6	many	TRBV5-1
TGTGCCAGCAGCCATCTTCGAAAAGAGGCCCAGTACTTC	CASSHLRKEAQYF	.	TRBJ2-5	.	TRBV3-1